Shown below are 21 T cell receptor beta chains from a single sample sequenced in a study of regulatory T cells in long-lasting Graves disease. Through Arm-PCR of CDR3 regions and iRepertoire HTBI primers, TCR beta libraries were built. One entry per CDR3 protein results from TCRdb running MiXCR on the multiplex PCR reads. The table has 350,000 to 550,000 distinct CDR3 sequences, about 15% seen once. As to time point: newly diagnosed GD, antithyroid drugs for less than 3 months. There was RNA extracted from PBMCs, and the TCR library was made from it. The same data also contributed to another study, on T cells in Graves' hyperthyroidism and ophthalmopathy.

Specimen: peripheral blood mononuclear cells (PBMCs), collected at new diagnosis, from a patient treated with antithyroid drugs. All receptors come from a woman in her twenties or thirties with Graves disease.

This clonotype has at least ten counts. CDR3 DNA sequence: TGTGCCAGCAGTCCACGGCGTTTATACGAGCAGTACTTC. Its protein is CASSPRRLYEQYF. V is TRBV11-2 and J is TRBJ2-7; no clear D gene. V was clipped by 6 bases and J by 4 bases, with 13 bases between them. This CDR3 is 13 amino acids long. Germline V lookup: CDR1 SGHAT, CDR2 FQNNGV.

This clonotype has at least ten counts. The chain employs TRBV30 and TRBJ2-7; D gene ambiguous. Germline CDR1 is GTSNPN and CDR2 is SVGIG (reference sequence). There are 11 residues in the CDR3. V lost 1 base and J 4 bases, leaving 5 bases between the germline ends. CDR3 bases: TGTGCCTGGAGTGGGGGTTACGAGCAGTACTTC. This gives the protein CAWSGGYEQYF.

In its sample, this clonotype was seen many times. The CDR3 loop reads CASSQVGFGNSPLHF. CDR3 bases: TGTGCCAGCAGCCAAGTCGGGTTCGGTAATTCACCCCTCCACTTT. The rearrangement links TRBV3-1 to TRBJ1-6; no clear D gene. V was clipped by 1 base and J by 6 bases, with 10 bases between them. Germline assignment: CDR1 LGHDT and CDR2 YNNKEL (reference sequence). The length of the CDR3 is 15 residues.

Only a few counts were recorded for this clonotype. The rearrangement uses TRBV30 and TRBJ2-7, with TRBD1 as a possible D gene (5 bases). The CDR3 is 12 residues long. Per the germline V gene, CDR1 is GTSNPN and CDR2 is SVGIG (reference sequence). Trimming removed 2 bases from V and 6 bases from J, with 11 bases in between. CDR3 coding DNA: TGTGCCTGGAGTCATCCTAGGGGCGAGCAGTACTTC. It encodes CAWSHPRGEQYF.

The rearrangement uses TRBV10-2 and TRBJ2-7; 7 bases are a match to TRBD2. The CDR3 extends over 15 amino acids. Germline V lookup: CDR1 WSHSY, CDR2 SAAADI. Germline trimming cut 2 bases from V and 4 bases from J; bases unmatched to any gene: 8. DNA for the CDR3: TGCGCCAGCAGTGAGGAGAAGGCGGGAGATTACGAGCAGTACTTC. It codes for CASSEEKAGDYEQYF.

The chain employs TRBV27 and TRBJ2-5; tentative D call: TRBD1 (6 bases). The CDR3 totals 15 residues. The germline V gene encodes CDR1 MNHEY and CDR2 SMNVEV (reference sequence). V was clipped by 5 bases and J by 5 bases, with 18 bases between them. The CDR3 DNA sequence: TGTGCCAGCAGTCTCAACAGGGCGCAGGGGGAGACCCAGTACTTC. Encoded protein: CASSLNRAQGETQYF.

This clonotype appeared a few times. V and J are TRBV5-6 and TRBJ1-4; tentatively, D is TRBD1 (5 bases). The V gene's germline CDR1 is SGHDT and CDR2 YYEEEE. The V and J ends lost 7 bases and 6 bases respectively, with 16 bases between them. The CDR3 has 14 residues. CDR3 DNA sequence: TGTGCCAGCCGCCGTGGGGGAGTTGATGAAAAACTGTTTTTT. Its protein product is CASRRGGVDEKLFF.

To note about this clonotype: A much bigger clone sits one base away, suggesting this may be a read error. This chain joins TRBV6-1 and TRBJ1-2; TRBD1 might be the D (6 bases). The CDR3 runs to 15 residues. Germline assignment: CDR1 MNHNS and CDR2 SASEGT. In DNA, the CDR3 is TGTGCCGGCAGTGACCTGGGCAGCCTAGGGGGTGGCTACACCTTC. Protein product: CAGSDLGSLGGGYTF.

This clonotype occurred many times. The J gene is TRBJ1-2, the V gene TRBV2, with 7 positions matching TRBD1. The ends lost 7 bases at V and 6 bases at J; junction bases unmatched: 14. The CDR3 has 15 amino acids. Per germline, CDR1 SNHLY and CDR2 FYNNEI. In DNA form, the CDR3 reads TGTGCCAGCACCCCGACAGGGAGGTCGGTGCATGGCTACACCTTC. Translated: CASTPTGRSVHGYTF. The full variable domain, completed using reference TRBV2 and TRBJ1-2, is EPEVTQTPSHQVTQMGQEVILRCVPISNHLYFYWYRQILGQKVEFLVSFYNNEISEKSEIFDDQFSVERPDGSNFTLKIRSTKLEDSAMYFCASTPTGRSVHGYTFGSGTRLTVV.

The table lists this clonotype with many counts. This sequence joins TRBV2 and TRBJ1-4; D is undetermined. Germline CDR1 and CDR2: SNHLY and FYNNEI. The V and J ends lost 3 bases and 0 bases respectively, with 5 bases between them. The CDR3 has 14 residues. CDR3 nucleotide sequence: TGTGCCAGCAGTGACTTATCAACTAATGAAAAACTGTTTTTT. Its protein is CASSDLSTNEKLFF.

The chain couples TRBV9 to TRBJ1-1; no definite D call. CDR1 and CDR2 (germline): SGDLS, YYNGEE. This CDR3 is built from 11 residues. V gave up 6 bases and J gave up 11 bases, with 14 bases separating them. The CDR3 loop is CASTQITGAFF. CDR3 bases: TGTGCCAGCACCCAGATCACGGGGGCTTTCTTT.

A word on this clonotype: This may be a read error, as it is one base from a much larger clone. J is TRBJ2-3 and V is TRBV6-1; unclear D gene. Germline V lookup: CDR1 MNHNS, CDR2 SASEGT. The CDR3 runs 15 residues. This chain's CDR3 is CASTEEASSTDTRYF. CDR3 in DNA: TGTGCCAGCACCGAGGAAGCGTCCAGCACAGATACGCGGTATTTT.

This clonotype was seen more than once but under ten times. The chain carries TRBV9 and TRBJ2-2; TRBD2 matches 8 bases. Trimming removed 6 bases from V and 7 bases from J; junction bases left unmatched: 14. The CDR3 length is 16 residues. Germline lookup yields CDR1 SGDLS and CDR2 YYNGEE. Here the CDR3 reads CASTGGIAGSNGELFF. The CDR3 nucleotides read TGTGCCAGCACCGGAGGAATAGCGGGATCGAACGGGGAGCTGTTTTTT.

The genes are TRBV12-3 or TRBV12-4 and TRBJ2-1; 7 nucleotides align to TRBD2. After removal of 3 bases from V and 0 bases from J, the junction contained 8 bases not matched to a gene. The CDR3 contains 17 residues. The CDR3 DNA reads TGTGCCAGCAGTTTTCTTGGGGCTAGCGGCTCCTACAATGAGCAGTTCTTC. This sequence encodes CASSFLGASGSYNEQFF.

In its sample, this clonotype was seen many times. The gene calls are TRBV11-2 and TRBJ2-2; 9 bases fit TRBD2. The V segment lost 5 bases and the J segment 0 bases; nucleotides outside the gene matches: 7. Germline-derived CDR1 and CDR2 are SGHAT and FQNNGV. This CDR3 has 17 residues. The CDR3 reads CASSETSGAPNTGELFF. CDR3 DNA sequence: TGTGCCAGCAGCGAGACTAGCGGAGCTCCGAACACCGGGGAGCTGTTTTTT.

This clonotype was seen repeatedly, ten times or more. This chain joins TRBV7-2 and TRBJ2-1; TRBD1 matches 7 bases. This CDR3 comprises 16 residues. The trim removed 7 bases at V and 8 bases at J, leaving 17 bases unmatched. CDR1 SGHTA and CDR2 FQGNSA come from the germline V gene. CDR3 in DNA: TGTGCCAGCAAGCAACCCGGGTGGACAGGTTTACATGAGCAGTTCTTC. This codes for CASKQPGWTGLHEQFF. Full variable domain (remainder filled in from reference TRBV7-2 and TRBJ2-1): GAGVSQSPSNKVTEKGKDVELRCDPISGHTALYWYRQSLGQGLEFLIYFQGNSAPDKSGLPSDRFSAERTGGSVSTLTIQRTQQEDSAVYLCASKQPGWTGLHEQFFGPGTRLTVL.

Worth noting for this clonotype: The junction shows a germline mismatch at one end, possibly a read error. This chain joins TRBV20-1 and TRBJ2-3; TRBD2 agrees at 12 bases. Per germline, CDR1 DFQATT and CDR2 SNEGSKA (reference sequence). The CDR3 is made up of 15 amino acids. The CDR3 bases are TGCAGTGCTACAAGACTAGCGGGAGAAGGAGATAAGCAGTATTTT. Translation: CSATRLAGEGDKQYF.

The genes are TRBV5-6 and TRBJ2-3; a possible D gene is TRBD2 (6 bases). Germline V gene lookup returns CDR1 SGHDT and CDR2 YYEEEE. The CDR3 totals 14 residues. With 4 bases removed from V and 4 bases from J, the gap between germline ends came to 13 bases. The CDR3 DNA is TGTGCCAGCAGCCTGGGGGTAGCGGCAGATACGCAGTATTTT. Its protein is CASSLGVAADTQYF.

The chain has TRBV27 and TRBJ2-1; TRBD2 matches at 12 bases. V gave up 5 bases and J gave up 8 bases; unmatched junction bases: 7. Germline V gene lookup returns CDR1 MNHEY and CDR2 SMNVEV (reference sequence). This CDR3 contains 15 residues. The CDR3 sequence: CASSRLAGGPDEQFF. The CDR3 DNA follows: TGTGCCAGCAGTCGCCTAGCGGGAGGGCCGGATGAGCAGTTCTTC.

A word on this clonotype: One junction end disagrees with the germline gene, perhaps due to a read error. The J gene is TRBJ2-1, the V gene TRBV6-1; TRBD1 might be the D (5 bases). From germline, CDR1 is MNHNS and CDR2 SASEGT. The CDR3 runs to 14 residues. The CDR3 nucleotides are TGTGCCAGCAGCGACCCAGGGATGGGCAATGTGCAGTTCTTC. Translation gives CASSDPGMGNVQFF.

This clonotype occurred many times. For the CDR3, the DNA is TGTGCCAGCAGTACTACAGTAACTAGCACAGATACGCAGTATTTT. Amino acids: CASSTTVTSTDTQYF. The J gene is TRBJ2-3, the V gene TRBV28; no reliable D call. Trimming took 5 bases from V and 0 from J, leaving 12 bases between them. This CDR3 contains 15 residues. From germline, CDR1 is MDHEN and CDR2 SYDVKM. Full variable domain (rest looked up from reference TRBV28 and TRBJ2-3): DVKVTQSSRYLVKRTGEKVFLECVQDMDHENMFWYRQDPGLGLRLIYFSYDVKMKEKGDIPEGYSVSREKKERFSLILESASTNQTSMYLCASSTTVTSTDTQYFGPGTRLTVL.